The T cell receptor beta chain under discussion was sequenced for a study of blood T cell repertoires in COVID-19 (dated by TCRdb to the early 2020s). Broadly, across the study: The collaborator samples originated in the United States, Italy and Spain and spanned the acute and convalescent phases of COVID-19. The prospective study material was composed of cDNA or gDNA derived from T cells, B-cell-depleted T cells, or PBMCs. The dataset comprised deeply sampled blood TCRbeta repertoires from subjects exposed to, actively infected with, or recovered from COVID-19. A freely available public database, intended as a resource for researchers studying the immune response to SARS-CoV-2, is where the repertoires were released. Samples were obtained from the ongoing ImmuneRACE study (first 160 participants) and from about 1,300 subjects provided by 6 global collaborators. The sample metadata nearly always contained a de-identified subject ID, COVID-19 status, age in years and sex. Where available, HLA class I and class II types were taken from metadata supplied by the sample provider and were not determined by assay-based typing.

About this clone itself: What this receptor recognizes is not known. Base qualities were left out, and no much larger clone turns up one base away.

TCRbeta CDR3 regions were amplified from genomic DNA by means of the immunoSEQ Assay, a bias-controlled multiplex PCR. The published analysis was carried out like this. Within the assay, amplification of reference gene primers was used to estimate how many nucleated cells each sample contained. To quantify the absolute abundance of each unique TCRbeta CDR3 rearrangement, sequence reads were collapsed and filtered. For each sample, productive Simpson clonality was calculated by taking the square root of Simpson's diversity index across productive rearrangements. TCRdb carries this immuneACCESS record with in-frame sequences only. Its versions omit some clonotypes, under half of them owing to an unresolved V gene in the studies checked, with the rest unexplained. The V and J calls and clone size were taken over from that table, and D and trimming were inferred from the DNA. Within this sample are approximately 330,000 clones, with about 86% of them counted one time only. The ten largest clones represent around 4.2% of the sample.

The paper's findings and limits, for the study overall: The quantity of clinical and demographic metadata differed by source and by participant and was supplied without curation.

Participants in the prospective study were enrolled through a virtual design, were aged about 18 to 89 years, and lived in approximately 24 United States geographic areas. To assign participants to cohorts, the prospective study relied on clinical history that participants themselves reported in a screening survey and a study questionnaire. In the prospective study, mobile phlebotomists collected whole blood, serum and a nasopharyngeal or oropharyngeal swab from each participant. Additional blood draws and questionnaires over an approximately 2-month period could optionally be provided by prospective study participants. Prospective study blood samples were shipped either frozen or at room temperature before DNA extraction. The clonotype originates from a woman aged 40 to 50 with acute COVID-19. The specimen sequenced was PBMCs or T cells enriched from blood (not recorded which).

The nucleotide sequence is given as TGTGCCAGCAGCTTTTCCATCACAACAGATACGCAGTATTTT. Its translation is CASSFSITTDTQYF. The rearrangement combines TRBV7-3 with TRBJ2-3, with the D gene uncertain. CDR1 and CDR2 (SGHTA, FQGTGA) derive from the germline V gene. The CDR3 sequence holds 14 residues, the cysteine and phenylalanine included. Just the 42-base CDR3 DNA is kept, in frame starting at base 1. The trim is 3 bases for V and 3 bases for J, with a gap of 10 bases between the germline ends.